These 3 T cell receptor beta chains were sequenced from one sample in a study of blood T cell repertoires in COVID-19. TCRdb's copy holds only in-frame clones and misses some; the assay was immunoSEQ multiplex PCR. Of roughly 290,000 clones listed, 85% to 90% are singletons. Material for sequencing was peripheral blood. These receptors were obtained from a young man with acute or convalescent COVID-19.

This chain joins TRBV10-2 and TRBJ1-2; maybe TRBD1 (6 bases). There are 14 residues in the CDR3. Germline CDR1 and CDR2: WSHSY and SAAADI. The V and J ends lost 7 bases and 3 bases respectively, with 15 bases between them. CDR3 amino acids: CASNRRGSDYGYTF. The CDR3, as DNA: TGCGCCAGCAATAGAAGGGGGTCTGACTATGGCTACACCTTC.

The chain couples TRBV9 to TRBJ2-2; a possible D gene is TRBD1 (6 bases). This CDR3 is built from 14 residues. Germline lookup yields CDR1 SGDLS and CDR2 YYNGEE. The V end lost 7 bases, the J end lost 2 bases, and 12 bases lay between the germline ends. The CDR3 is CASRRDTNTGELFF. DNA of the CDR3: TGTGCCAGCCGCCGGGACACTAACACCGGGGAGCTGTTTTTT.

A single count supports this clone. The chain uses TRBV27 and TRBJ1-4, with 7 bases matching TRBD1. Germline assignment: CDR1 MNHEY and CDR2 SMNVEV (reference sequence). This CDR3 comprises 17 residues. The V segment lost 2 bases and the J segment 0 bases; nucleotides outside the gene matches: 6. CDR3 bases: TGTGCCAGCAGTTTACTGGCAGGGGGAGCAACTAATGAAAAACTGTTTTTT. Protein sequence: CASSLLAGGATNEKLFF. Looking up the rest from reference TRBV27 and TRBJ1-4 gives the full variable domain: EAQVTQNPRYLITVTGKKLTVTCSQNMNHEYMSWYRQDPGLGLRQIYYSMNVEVTDKGDVPEGYKVSRKEKRNFPLILESPSPNQTSLYFCASSLLAGGATNEKLFFGSGTQLSVL.